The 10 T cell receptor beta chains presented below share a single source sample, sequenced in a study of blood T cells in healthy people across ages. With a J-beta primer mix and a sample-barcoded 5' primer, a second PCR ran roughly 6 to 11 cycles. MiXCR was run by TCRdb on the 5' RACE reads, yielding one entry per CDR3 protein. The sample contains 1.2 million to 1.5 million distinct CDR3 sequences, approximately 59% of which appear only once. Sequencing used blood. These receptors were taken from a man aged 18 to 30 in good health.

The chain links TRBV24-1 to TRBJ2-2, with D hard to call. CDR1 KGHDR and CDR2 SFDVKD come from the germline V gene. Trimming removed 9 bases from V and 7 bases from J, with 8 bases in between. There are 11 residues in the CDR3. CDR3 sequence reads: CATSKDGELFF. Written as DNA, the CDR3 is TGTGCCACCTCAAAAGACGGGGAGCTGTTTTTT.

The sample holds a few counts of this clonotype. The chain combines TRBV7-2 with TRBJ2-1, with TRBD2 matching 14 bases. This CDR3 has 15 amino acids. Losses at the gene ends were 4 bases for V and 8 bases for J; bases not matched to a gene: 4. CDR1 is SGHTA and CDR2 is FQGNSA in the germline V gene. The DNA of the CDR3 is TGTGCCAGCAGCTGGGGGACTAGCGGGAGCGATGAGCAGTTCTTC. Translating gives CASSWGTSGSDEQFF.

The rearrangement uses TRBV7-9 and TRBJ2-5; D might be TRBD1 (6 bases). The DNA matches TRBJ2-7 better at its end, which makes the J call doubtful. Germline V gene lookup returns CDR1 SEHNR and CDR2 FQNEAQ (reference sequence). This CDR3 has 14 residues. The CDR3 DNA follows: TGTGCCAGCAGCTATGAAAACACAGGGATCGAGCAGTACTTC. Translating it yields CASSYENTGIEQYF.

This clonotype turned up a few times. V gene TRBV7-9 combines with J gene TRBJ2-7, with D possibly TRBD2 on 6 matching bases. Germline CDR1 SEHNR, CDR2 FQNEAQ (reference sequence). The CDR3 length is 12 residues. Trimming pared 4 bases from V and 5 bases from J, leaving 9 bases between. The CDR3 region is CASSWGDDEQYF. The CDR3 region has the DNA TGTGCCAGCAGCTGGGGGGACGACGAGCAGTACTTC.

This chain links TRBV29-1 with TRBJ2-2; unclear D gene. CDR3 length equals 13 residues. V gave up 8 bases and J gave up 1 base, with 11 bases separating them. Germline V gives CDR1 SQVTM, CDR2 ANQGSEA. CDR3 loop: CSTKGWNTGELFF. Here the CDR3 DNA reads TGCAGCACCAAGGGATGGAACACCGGGGAGCTGTTTTTT.

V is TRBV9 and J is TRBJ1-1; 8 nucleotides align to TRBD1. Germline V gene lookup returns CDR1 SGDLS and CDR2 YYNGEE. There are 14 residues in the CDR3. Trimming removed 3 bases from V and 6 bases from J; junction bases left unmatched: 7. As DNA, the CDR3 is TGTGCCAGCAGCGCGACGGACAGGGCGTCTGAAGCTTTCTTT. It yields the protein CASSATDRASEAFF. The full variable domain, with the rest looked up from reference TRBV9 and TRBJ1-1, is DSGVTQTPKHLITATGQRVTLRCSPRSGDLSVYWYQQSLDQGLQFLIQYYNGEERAKGNILERFSAQQFPDLHSELNLSSLELGDSALYFCASSATDRASEAFFGQGTRLTVV.

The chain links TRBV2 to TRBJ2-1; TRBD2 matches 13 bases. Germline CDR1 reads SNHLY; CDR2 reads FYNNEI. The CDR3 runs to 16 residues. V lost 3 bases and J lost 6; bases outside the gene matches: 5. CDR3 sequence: CASSDTRTSGSNEQFF. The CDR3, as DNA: TGTGCCAGCAGTGACACCCGGACTAGCGGGAGCAATGAGCAGTTCTTC.

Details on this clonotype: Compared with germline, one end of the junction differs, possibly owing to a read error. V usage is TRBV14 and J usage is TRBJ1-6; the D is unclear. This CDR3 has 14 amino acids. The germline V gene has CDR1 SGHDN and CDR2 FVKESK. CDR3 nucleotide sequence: TGTGCCAGTAGCCAGCCCGGTAGCAATTCACCCCTCCACTTT. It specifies CASSQPGSNSPLHF.

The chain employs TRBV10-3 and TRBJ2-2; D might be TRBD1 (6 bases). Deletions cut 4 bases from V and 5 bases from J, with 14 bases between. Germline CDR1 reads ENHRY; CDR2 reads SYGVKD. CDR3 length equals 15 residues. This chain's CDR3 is CAISGRGAPTGELFF. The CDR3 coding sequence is TGTGCCATCAGTGGCAGGGGCGCCCCAACCGGGGAGCTGTTTTTT.

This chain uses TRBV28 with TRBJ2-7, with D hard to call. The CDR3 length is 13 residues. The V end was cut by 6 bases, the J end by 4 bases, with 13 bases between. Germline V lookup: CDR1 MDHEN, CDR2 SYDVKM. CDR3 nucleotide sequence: TGTGCCAGCAGCGATGGGGTTGGGTACGAGCAGTACTTC. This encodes CASSDGVGYEQYF. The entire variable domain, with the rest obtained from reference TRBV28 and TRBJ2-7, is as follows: DVKVTQSSRYLVKRTGEKVFLECVQDMDHENMFWYRQDPGLGLRLIYFSYDVKMKEKGDIPEGYSVSREKKERFSLILESASTNQTSMYLCASSDGVGYEQYFGPGTRLTVT.